A single TCR beta chain is shown here with its context. This record comes from a study of OX40 agonist ivuxolimab in advanced cancers. V lost 1 base and J lost 3, with 11 bases in between. Germline loops: CDR1 SGHAT, CDR2 FQNNGV. The CDR3 is made up of 15 amino acids. Libraries were prepared by immunoSEQ multiplex PCR; TCRdb keeps only in-frame clonotypes and omits some of them. The profile shows tens of thousands of clones, about 88% of them singletons. Samples of blood were obtained at baseline, on cycle 4 day 1, and on cycle 7 day 1. The chain recombines TRBV11-2 with TRBJ2-3; D is perhaps TRBD1 (7 bases). The receptor was isolated from an adult with an advanced solid tumor such as melanoma, head and neck, liver or kidney cancer. The sequencing used CD4+ or CD8+ T cells sorted from blood, collected in a trial of the OX40 agonist ivuxolimab. This CDR3 is CASSLAGGITDTQYF. The DNA for the CDR3 is TGTGCCAGCAGCTTAGCAGGGGGGATAACAGATACGCAGTATTTT.